This TCR beta chain was identified in a study of spatial heterogeneity in lung cancer. V was pared by 0 bases and J by 5 bases, with 11 bases of the junction left unmatched. CDR1 is SGHTA, CDR2 FQGNSA, per germline. The CDR3 runs to 17 residues. This clonotype appeared many times. Its antigen is unknown. TCRdb called the 5' RACE reads again in MiXCR, with one record for every CDR3 protein. The sample consists of 20,000 or so distinct CDR3 sequences, roughly 7.5% of them appearing once. Study-level points and caveats: How many expanded intratumoral alpha and beta TCRs were present tracked the tumor mutation count, which was a count of nonsynonymous mutations.

Stated time point: sample taken at primary tumor resection. The specimen was lung tumor tissue, collected at surgery. The chain joins TRBV7-2 to TRBJ1-2, with 8 positions matching TRBD1. The TCR comes from a male donor with early-stage non-small cell lung cancer. The CDR3 bases are TGTGCCAGCAGCTTAGCGCCGTCGACAGGGGCGATATATGGCTACACCTTC. This translates into CASSLAPSTGAIYGYTF.